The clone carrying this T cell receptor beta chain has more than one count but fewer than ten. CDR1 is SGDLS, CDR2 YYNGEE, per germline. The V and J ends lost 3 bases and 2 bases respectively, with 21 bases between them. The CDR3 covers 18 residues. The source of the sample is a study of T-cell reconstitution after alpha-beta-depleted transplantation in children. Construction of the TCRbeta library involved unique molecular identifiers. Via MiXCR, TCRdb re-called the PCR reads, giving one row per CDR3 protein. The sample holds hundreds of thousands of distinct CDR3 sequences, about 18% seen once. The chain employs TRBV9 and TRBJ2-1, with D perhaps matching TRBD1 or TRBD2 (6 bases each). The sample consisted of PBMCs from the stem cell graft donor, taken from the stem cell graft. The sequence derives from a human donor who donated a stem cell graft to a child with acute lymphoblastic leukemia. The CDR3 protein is CASSGSPGASDAYNEQFF. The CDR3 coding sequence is TGTGCCAGCAGCGGTTCCCCGGGGGCTAGCGACGCCTACAATGAGCAGTTCTTC.